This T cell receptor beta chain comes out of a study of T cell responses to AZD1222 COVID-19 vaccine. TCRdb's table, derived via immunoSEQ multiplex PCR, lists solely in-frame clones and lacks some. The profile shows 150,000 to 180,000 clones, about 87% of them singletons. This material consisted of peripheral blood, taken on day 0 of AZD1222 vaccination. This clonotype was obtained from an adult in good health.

The CDR3 protein is CASSQDRGGGGMETQYF. CDR3 DNA sequence: TGCGCCAGCAGCCAAGATCGGGGCGGGGGAGGAATGGAGACCCAGTACTTC. The V call is TRBV4-1, the J call TRBJ2-5, with 7 bases fitting TRBD2. Germline loops: CDR1 MGHRA, CDR2 YSYEKL. V shed 0 bases, J shed 5 bases, and the junction held 12 bases outside the gene matches. The CDR3 length is 17 residues.